This T cell receptor (beta chain) was recovered during a study of OX40 agonist ivuxolimab in advanced cancers. Study summary: Hepatocellular carcinoma, melanoma, renal cell or head and neck cancer occurred in dose-escalation patients. Study-level points and caveats: Undetermined was the antigen specificity of the expanded peripheral T cells.

The CDR3 has 15 amino acids. With V trimmed by 6 bases and J by 4 bases, 4 bases remained unmatched. Germline loops: CDR1 MRHNA, CDR2 SNTAGT. Blood got drawn at baseline, again on cycle 4 day 1, and then on cycle 7 day 1. This clone was observed a few times. Its matching antigen is unknown. The repertoire was sequenced with immunoSEQ multiplex PCR; TCRdb's copy has only in-frame clones and lacks some. Of roughly 62,000 clones in the sample, less than 85% were seen once. J is TRBJ2-2 and V is TRBV6-4, with TRBD1 matching 11 bases. This clonotype was obtained from an adult with an advanced solid tumor such as melanoma, head and neck, liver or kidney cancer. Sequencing used CD4+ or CD8+ T cells sorted from blood, obtained in a trial of the OX40 agonist ivuxolimab. The CDR3 nucleotides read TGTGCCAGCAGCACCGGGACAGGGGGCACCGGGGAGCTGTTTTTT. Amino acids: CASSTGTGGTGELFF.